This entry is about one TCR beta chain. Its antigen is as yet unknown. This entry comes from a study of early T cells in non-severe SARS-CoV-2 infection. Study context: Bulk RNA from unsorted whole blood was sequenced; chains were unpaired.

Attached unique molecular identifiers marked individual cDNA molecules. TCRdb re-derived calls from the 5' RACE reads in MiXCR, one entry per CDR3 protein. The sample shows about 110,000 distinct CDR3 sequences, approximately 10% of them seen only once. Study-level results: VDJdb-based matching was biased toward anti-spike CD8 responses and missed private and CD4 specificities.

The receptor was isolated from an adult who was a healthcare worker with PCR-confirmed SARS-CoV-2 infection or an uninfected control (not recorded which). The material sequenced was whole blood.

The CDR3, as DNA: TGTGCCAGCAGTCAAAAAATGTGGGGCCAGGGAACTTCTGGGGCCAACGTCCTGACTTTC. Its protein is CASSQKMWGQGTSGANVLTF. The rearrangement joins TRBV7-3 to TRBJ2-6; perhaps TRBD1 as D (5 bases). CDR1 is SGHTA, CDR2 FQGTGA, per germline. The CDR3 has 20 residues. V was pared by 6 bases and J by 1 base, with 25 bases between.